The present TCR beta chain was sequenced within a study of OX40 agonist ivuxolimab in advanced cancers. Only in-frame clones appear in the TCRdb table, and some are missing; sequencing was by immunoSEQ multiplex PCR. Of about 58,000 clones in the sample, approximately 90% are singletons; the top ten hold 1.5% to 2%. This CDR3 has 15 amino acids. V lost 6 bases to trimming and J lost 0 bases; unmatched junction nucleotides: 5. Germline CDR1 reads MNHNS; CDR2 reads SASEGT. The specimen comprised CD4+ or CD8+ T cells sorted from blood, sampled in a trial of the OX40 agonist ivuxolimab. The V gene is TRBV6-1, the J gene TRBJ1-3; 7 bases fit TRBD1. This receptor was identified in an adult with an advanced solid tumor such as melanoma, head and neck, liver or kidney cancer. CDR3 in amino acids: CASSLDRASGNTIYF. The DNA of the CDR3 is TGTGCCAGCAGCCTCGACAGGGCCTCTGGAAACACCATATATTTT.